The 6 T cell receptor beta chains listed next were all sequenced from one sample in a study of T cells of healthy individuals. TCRdb re-called the 5' RACE reads through MiXCR, storing one row per CDR3 protein. The table shows 90,000 to 100,000 distinct CDR3 sequences, with 15% to 20% occurring only once. The receptors were sampled from a human donor in good health.

This clonotype came up a few times. The J gene is TRBJ2-5, the V gene TRBV5-5; 11 bases agree with TRBD2. Germline loops: CDR1 SGHKS, CDR2 YYEKEE (reference sequence). V gave up 2 bases and J gave up 4 bases; unmatched junction bases: 4. This CDR3 is built from 15 residues. CDR3 protein: CASSLGGTSGETQYF. For the CDR3, the DNA is TGTGCCAGCAGCTTAGGCGGGACTAGCGGAGAGACCCAGTACTTC.

For this clonotype: Compared with germline, one end of the junction differs, possibly owing to a read error. J is TRBJ2-3 and V is TRBV12-3 or TRBV12-4; D uncertain. The CDR3 consists of 12 residues. CDR3 nucleotides: TGTGCCAGCAGCCCCGAAGACACGAGGCCCAATTTT. Translation: CASSPEDTRPNF.

This clonotype was counted between two and nine times. This rearrangement joins TRBV7-3 to TRBJ1-1, with D possibly matching TRBD1 (5 bases). With 6 bases removed from V and 0 bases from J, the gap between germline ends came to 20 bases. Germline CDR1 is SGHTA and CDR2 is FQGTGA. The CDR3 has 17 amino acids. The CDR3 sequence: CASSPTGGTIMNTEAFF. CDR3 nucleotide sequence: TGTGCCAGCAGTCCGACCGGGGGGACTATTATGAACACTGAAGCTTTCTTT. The whole variable domain, remainder taken from reference TRBV7-3 and TRBJ1-1, is GAGVSQTPSNKVTEKGKYVELRCDPISGHTALYWYRQSLGQGPEFLIYFQGTGAADDSGLPNDRFFAVRPEGSVSTLKIQRTERGDSAVYLCASSPTGGTIMNTEAFFGQGTRLTVV.

This clonotype came up a few times. The chain links TRBV6-5 to TRBJ2-3, with D possibly being TRBD2 (5 bases). The CDR3 extends over 14 amino acids. The germline V and J ends were trimmed by 6 bases and 4 bases, with 14 bases remaining between them. Germline CDR1 and CDR2: MNHEY and SVGAGI. CDR3 coding DNA: TGTGCCAGCAGACGCATATCCGGGGCAGATACGCAGTATTTT. Its protein product is CASRRISGADTQYF.

This chain joins TRBV9 and TRBJ1-1, with D tentatively TRBD1 (5 bases). Trimming removed 5 bases from V and 4 bases from J, with 9 bases in between. This CDR3 has 12 residues. Germline-derived CDR1 and CDR2 are SGDLS and YYNGEE. CDR3 protein: CASSAGGTEAFF. The CDR3 bases are TGTGCCAGCAGTGCCGGGGGCACTGAAGCTTTCTTT.

The chain couples TRBV28 to TRBJ1-1, with D perhaps matching TRBD1 (6 bases). The CDR3 spans 15 residues. V was shortened by 7 bases and J by 0 bases, with 15 bases between the two germline ends. Looked up from germline, CDR1 is MDHEN and CDR2 is SYDVKM. The CDR3 loop is CASNPGTSMNTEAFF. The CDR3 bases are TGTGCCAGCAACCCTGGGACATCCATGAACACTGAAGCTTTCTTT.